This T cell receptor (beta chain) was found in a study of blood T cell repertoires in COVID-19. The CDR3 has 11 residues. Germline V gives CDR1 MDHEN, CDR2 SYDVKM. V lost 3 bases and J 6 bases, leaving 6 bases between the germline ends. Produced via immunoSEQ multiplex PCR; TCRdb's table is partial and in-frame only. The data hold under 250,000 clones, with 75% to 85% observed a single time. The chain recombines TRBV28 with TRBJ2-7, with D tentatively TRBD1 (6 bases). The source is a human donor in a cohort sampled during active COVID-19. The sample was peripheral blood. CDR3 in DNA: TGTGCCAGCAGTTTCAGGGGCGAGCAGTACTTC. Translated: CASSFRGEQYF.